One sample yielded the 19 T cell receptor beta chains listed below, sequenced in a study of shared clonotypes between healthy human individuals (TCRdb year 2020). The library was obtained by the immunoSEQ multiplex PCR assay. Held by TCRdb, this immuneACCESS table contains in-frame sequences only and omits some clones. Under half of the omission traces to an unresolved V gene where checked; the cause of the rest is unknown. The sample table lists roughly 2 million clones, 85% to 95% of them with a count of one. About 0.13% of the sample rests with the top ten. Sequenced material: naive CD4+ T cells sorted from blood. In light of the paper, this sample's cell subset or site label describes: CD45RA+ positively selected. The origin of the receptors is a man younger than 30 in good health.

This clone was counted only a few times. Other DNA sequences in this sample translate to the same CDR3. This sequence joins TRBV6-6 and TRBJ1-3, with D uncertain. Germline CDR1 reads MNHNY; CDR2 reads SVGAGI (reference sequence). This CDR3 region has 15 residues. Trimming shortened V by 0 bases and J by 0 bases, and 6 bases separated the two germline ends. CDR3 residues: CASSYSGSSGNTIYF. The DNA for the CDR3 is TGTGCCAGCAGTTACTCGGGGAGCTCTGGAAACACCATATATTTT.

The CDR3 DNA reads as TGTGCCAGCAGCCCCGGGGGTCCAGTCTATGGCTACACCTTC. Its protein is CASSPGGPVYGYTF. The chain recombines TRBV7-2 with TRBJ1-2; D might be TRBD1 (5 bases). The V gene lost 5 bases and the J gene lost 4 bases, with 14 bases spanning the gap. The germline V gene encodes CDR1 SGHTA and CDR2 FQGNSA. There are 14 residues in the CDR3.

The chain couples TRBV2 to TRBJ2-3; no reliable D call. V lost 2 bases, J lost 7 bases, and 10 bases lay in between. CDR1 SNHLY and CDR2 FYNNEI come from the germline V gene. The CDR3 totals 13 residues. The CDR3 spells CASSEQGLNTQYF. The CDR3 region has the DNA TGTGCCAGCAGTGAACAAGGGCTAAATACGCAGTATTTT. Full variable domain (remainder filled in from reference TRBV2 and TRBJ2-3): EPEVTQTPSHQVTQMGQEVILRCVPISNHLYFYWYRQILGQKVEFLVSFYNNEISEKSEIFDDQFSVERPDGSNFTLKIRSTKLEDSAMYFCASSEQGLNTQYFGPGTRLTVL.

The V gene is TRBV10-3, the J gene TRBJ1-5; D is possibly TRBD1 (6 bases). CDR3 length equals 14 residues. Trimming cost V 6 bases and J 3 bases, with 12 bases left between them. The germline gives CDR1 ENHRY, CDR2 SYGVKD. CDR3 sequence reads: CAIRDSHSNQPQHF. The CDR3 bases are TGTGCCATCAGGGACAGCCATTCCAATCAGCCCCAGCATTTT.

V and J are TRBV5-6 and TRBJ2-7, with a possible D match to TRBD2 (7 bases). Germline V CDR1 and CDR2: SGHDT, YYEEEE. Trimming left V 3 bases short and J 5 bases short, with 15 bases between. The CDR3 runs 14 residues. The CDR3 spells CASSSRGAGHEQYF. As DNA, the CDR3 is TGTGCCAGCAGCTCCCGGGGGGCGGGCCACGAGCAGTACTTC.

This chain connects TRBV25-1 to TRBJ2-6, with D perhaps TRBD2 (5 bases). The ends were cut back, 7 bases at V and 1 base at J, with 14 bases in the middle. Germline V gene data show CDR1 as MGHDK and CDR2 as SYGVNS. The CDR3 length is 16 residues. The CDR3 DNA sequence: TGTGCCAGCACTTCCGGACGGACTTCTGGGGCCAACGTCCTGACTTTC. Translation: CASTSGRTSGANVLTF.

This clone was observed once. The CDR3 loop reads CASSLVRGRMNTEAFF. CDR3 nucleotides: TGTGCCAGCAGCTTGGTGCGGGGGCGGATGAACACTGAAGCTTTCTTT. V and J are TRBV5-6 and TRBJ1-1, with D perhaps TRBD1 (6 bases). Trimming took off 0 bases at V and 0 bases at J, with 12 bases between the two ends. This CDR3 is built from 16 residues. In germline, CDR1 is SGHDT, CDR2 YYEEEE. Full variable domain (rest looked up from reference TRBV5-6 and TRBJ1-1): DAGVTQSPTHLIKTRGQQVTLRCSPKSGHDTVSWYQQALGQGPQFIFQYYEEEERQRGNFPDRFSGHQFPNYSSELNVNALLLGDSALYLCASSLVRGRMNTEAFFGQGTRLTVV.

There are a few counts of this clone. V and J are TRBV10-2 and TRBJ1-6, with D possibly matching TRBD1 (6 bases). CDR3 length equals 13 residues. Germline CDR1 reads WSHSY; CDR2 reads SAAADI. The germline V and J ends were trimmed by 2 bases and 10 bases, with 9 bases remaining between them. The CDR3 spells CASSEVTGSPLHF. For the CDR3, the DNA is TGCGCCAGCAGTGAGGTAACAGGGTCACCCCTCCACTTT.

The chain uses TRBV2 and TRBJ2-7; 10 nucleotides agree with TRBD2. V shed 3 bases, J shed 2 bases, and the junction held 7 bases outside the gene matches. This CDR3 comprises 16 residues. Germline loops: CDR1 SNHLY, CDR2 FYNNEI. Here the CDR3 reads CASSDGQSGRAYEQYF. CDR3 coding DNA: TGTGCCAGCAGTGACGGTCAGAGCGGGAGGGCCTACGAGCAGTACTTC.

This clone was counted once. The CDR3 DNA is TGCGCCAGCAGCCAAGAATTGGCAATTCGGGAGCCCCTCCACTTT. Translating it yields CASSQELAIREPLHF. This chain joins TRBV4-3 and TRBJ1-6; no definite D call. Trimming removed 0 bases at V and 13 bases at J, with 16 bases between. The CDR3 spans 15 residues. Germline loops: CDR1 LGHNA, CDR2 YSLEER.

This clone appeared once. The genes are TRBV18 and TRBJ1-3; no clear D. Per the germline V gene, CDR1 is KGHSH and CDR2 is LQKENI. The CDR3 is 12 residues long. V lost 6 bases and J 8 bases, leaving 11 bases between the germline ends. The CDR3 is CASSRDRYTIYF. The CDR3 DNA reads TGTGCCAGCTCTCGTGACCGGTACACCATATATTTT.

A remark on this clone: The sample contains more than one DNA sequence encoding this CDR3. J is TRBJ2-3 and V is TRBV10-3; D is unclear. Trimming took 5 bases from V and 1 from J, leaving 1 base between them. Germline values: CDR1 ENHRY, CDR2 SYGVKD. This CDR3 has 11 residues. CDR3 sequence (DNA): TGTGCCATCAGTCGCACAGATACGCAGTATTTT. This gives the protein CAISRTDTQYF.

The chain carries TRBV5-1 and TRBJ2-7; TRBD1 aligns across 9 bases. The V gene end was trimmed by 3 bases and the J gene end by 2 bases; junction bases not matched to a gene: 0. Germline assignment: CDR1 SGHRS and CDR2 YFSETQ. This CDR3 contains 13 residues. CDR3 DNA sequence: TGCGCCAGCAGCTGGACAGGGGCCTACGAGCAGTACTTC. Encoded protein: CASSWTGAYEQYF.

Notes on this clone: Other DNA sequences in this specimen translate into the identical CDR3. The rearrangement links TRBV28 to TRBJ2-7; 8 bases are shared with TRBD2. The CDR3 totals 14 residues. Germline V lookup: CDR1 MDHEN, CDR2 SYDVKM. Unmatched junction bases numbered 7, after V lost 3 bases and J lost 6 bases. CDR3 region: CASSFSGGAAEQYF. As DNA, the CDR3 is TGTGCCAGCAGTTTTTCCGGGGGGGCCGCCGAGCAGTACTTC.

The chain is built from TRBV5-1 and TRBJ1-1, with D unclear. V was clipped by 4 bases and J by 0 bases, with 13 bases between them. The CDR3 contains 15 residues. The germline V gene has CDR1 SGHRS and CDR2 YFSETQ. CDR3 residues: CASSPDPGMNTEAFF. Here the CDR3 DNA reads TGCGCCAGCAGCCCGGATCCAGGAATGAACACTGAAGCTTTCTTT.

The CDR3 protein is CASNRGQLNTEAFF. For the CDR3, the DNA is TGTGCCAGCAACCGAGGACAGCTGAACACTGAAGCTTTCTTT. The chain couples TRBV7-9 to TRBJ1-1; weak D call: TRBD1 (6 bases). CDR1 SEHNR and CDR2 FQNEAQ come from the germline V gene (reference sequence). V dropped 7 bases and J dropped 0 bases, with 12 bases sitting between them. The length of the CDR3 is 14 residues.

Remarks on this clone: A much larger clone differs by one base, so this may be a read error. This specimen includes other DNA sequences encoding the same CDR3. The rearrangement joins TRBV30 to TRBJ1-2, with D hard to call. V lost 0 bases and J 1 base, leaving 6 bases between the germline ends. Germline V gene sequence: CDR1 GTSNPN, CDR2 SVGIG (reference sequence). This CDR3 spans 13 amino acids. CDR3 sequence: CAWSVGSNYGYTF. The CDR3, as DNA: TGTGCCTGGAGTGTAGGGAGTAACTATGGCTACACCTTC.

The gene calls are TRBV5-4 and TRBJ1-1; D is unresolved. In germline, CDR1 is SGHNT, CDR2 YYREEE (reference sequence). CDR3 length: 11 residues. V was clipped by 2 bases and J by 7 bases, with 6 bases between them. CDR3 in DNA: TGTGCCAGCAGCTTACAGCTTGAAGCTTTCTTT. Translation gives CASSLQLEAFF.

The chain couples TRBV6-1 to TRBJ2-7; 7 bases line up with TRBD1. This CDR3 is built from 11 residues. The germline V gene has CDR1 MNHNS and CDR2 SASEGT. V trimming: 8 bases; J trimming: 6 bases; junction bases outside the gene matches: 4. The CDR3 sequence: CASDRVSEQYF. The CDR3 DNA sequence: TGTGCCAGCGACAGGGTAAGCGAGCAGTACTTC.